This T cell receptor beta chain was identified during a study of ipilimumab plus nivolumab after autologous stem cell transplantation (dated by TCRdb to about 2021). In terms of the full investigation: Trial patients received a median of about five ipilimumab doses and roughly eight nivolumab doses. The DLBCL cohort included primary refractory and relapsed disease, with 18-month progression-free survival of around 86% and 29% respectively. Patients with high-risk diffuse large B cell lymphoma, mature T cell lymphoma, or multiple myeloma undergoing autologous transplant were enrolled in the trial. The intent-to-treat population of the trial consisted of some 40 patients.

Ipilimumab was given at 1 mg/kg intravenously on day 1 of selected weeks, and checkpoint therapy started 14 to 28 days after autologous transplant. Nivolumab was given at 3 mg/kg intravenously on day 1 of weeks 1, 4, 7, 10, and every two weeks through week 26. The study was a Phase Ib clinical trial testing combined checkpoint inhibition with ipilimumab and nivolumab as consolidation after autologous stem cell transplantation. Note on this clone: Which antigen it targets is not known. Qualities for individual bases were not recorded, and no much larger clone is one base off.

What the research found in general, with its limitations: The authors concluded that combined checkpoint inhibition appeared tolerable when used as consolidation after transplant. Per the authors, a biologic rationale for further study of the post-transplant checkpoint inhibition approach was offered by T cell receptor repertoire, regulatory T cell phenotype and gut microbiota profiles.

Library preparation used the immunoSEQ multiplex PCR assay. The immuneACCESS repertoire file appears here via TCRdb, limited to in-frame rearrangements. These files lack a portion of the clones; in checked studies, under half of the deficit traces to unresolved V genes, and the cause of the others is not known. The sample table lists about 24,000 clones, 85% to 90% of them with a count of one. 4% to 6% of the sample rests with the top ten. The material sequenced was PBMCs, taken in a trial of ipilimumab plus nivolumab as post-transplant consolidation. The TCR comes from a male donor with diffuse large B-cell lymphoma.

The CDR3 region reads CASRPRQGAWGYTF. The nucleotide sequence is TGTGCCAGCAGGCCGAGACAGGGGGCCTGGGGCTACACCTTC. Recombination linked TRBV2 to TRBJ1-2, with 10 junctional bases fitting TRBD1. Germline trimming: 6 bases from V, 8 bases from J; junction bases outside gene matches: 9. From a lookup of the germline V gene, CDR1 and CDR2 are SNHLY and FYNNEI. Measured from the cysteine to the phenylalanine, the CDR3 is 14 residues long. Left in the record is the CDR3 DNA by itself, 42 bases read in frame from the first base.